The 2 T cell receptor beta chains given below trace back to one sample, sequenced in a study of beta chain features in type 1 diabetes. TCRB transcripts that were expressed got sequenced, as all of the isolated RNA had been reverse transcribed. This table comes from immunoSEQ multiplex PCR, and its TCRdb copy is limited to in-frame clones, with some not included. The sample yields hundreds of thousands of clones, approximately 30% seen once. Sequenced material: naive CD4+ T cells from blood. The source of these receptors is a man between 18 and 35 years old in good health.

This clone was detected only a few times. The V call is TRBV18, the J call TRBJ2-1; D is uncertain. CDR1 and CDR2 (germline): KGHSH, LQKENI. V lost 2 bases to trimming and J lost 6 bases, with 11 bases between them. This CDR3 has 14 residues. Here the CDR3 reads CASSPIPTGNEQFF. The CDR3 DNA follows: TGTGCCAGCTCACCAATACCGACTGGCAATGAGCAGTTCTTC.

CDR3 region: CASSVGAGVGNIQYF. CDR3 bases: TGTGCCAGCAGCGTAGGGGCGGGAGTTGGGAACATTCAGTACTTC. This sequence joins TRBV9 and TRBJ2-4; 7 nucleotides match TRBD2. The CDR3 length is 15 residues. Trimming removed 0 bases from V and 7 bases from J; junction bases left unmatched: 7. Germline assignment: CDR1 SGDLS and CDR2 YYNGEE.